Listed below are T cell receptor beta chains from one sample, sequenced in a study of blood T cell repertoires in COVID-19. Only in-frame clones appear in the TCRdb table, and some are missing; sequencing was by immunoSEQ multiplex PCR. This table holds almost 350,000 clones, roughly 87% found once. Material for sequencing was peripheral blood. The receptors come from a woman aged 55-69 years with COVID-19, enrolled during active disease. The CDR3 runs from the conserved cysteine through the conserved F or W.

j_call	v_call	cdr3_aa
TRBJ1-1	TRBV6-4	CASREGQTNTEAFF
TRBJ2-7	TRBV5-1	CASSLEGTGNEQYF
TRBJ2-3	TRBV5-5	CASSLVAAGSTDTQYF
TRBJ1-1	TRBV6-5	CASRAGERAFF
TRBJ1-5	TRBV19	CASRRQGNQPQHF
TRBJ1-2	TRBV4-1	CASSQVTGSYTF
TRBJ2-7	TRBV6-1	CASSEDSATYEQYF
TRBJ1-1	TRBV15	CATSRQQGFGTEAFF
TRBJ1-2	TRBV10-2	CASSEAGTGGADGYTF
TRBJ1-2	TRBV19	CASRRGQGLANYGYTF
TRBJ1-6	TRBV5-6	CASSFGVVNSPLHF
TRBJ1-4	TRBV3-1/TRBV3-2	CASSQDFGTEGGKLFF
TRBJ2-5	TRBV24-1	CATSDPWDRGRGETQYF
TRBJ1-5	TRBV30	CAWGTGGNQPQHF
TRBJ1-6	TRBV5-8	CASTLNRGVNSPLHF
TRBJ2-5	TRBV11-2	CASSLEQQETQYF
TRBJ2-7	TRBV4-1	CASSADRGEQYF
TRBJ1-1	TRBV5-4	CASSFNSGYNTEAFF
TRBJ2-2	TRBV19	CASSPQGLAGATGELFF
TRBJ1-1	TRBV5-4	CASSLGQVGMRGTEAFF
TRBJ1-1	TRBV4-2	CASSQEGGSWAFF
TRBJ2-2	TRBV18	CASSPAQGILNTGELFF
TRBJ1-1	TRBV5-1	CASSSSGDRTEAFF
TRBJ1-2	TRBV2	CASSEIGYGGSFGYTF
TRBJ2-7	TRBV12-3/TRBV12-4	CASIRVVYEQYF
TRBJ2-1	TRBV7-9	CASTLKNEQFF
TRBJ1-1	TRBV7-6	CASSLGQGITEAFF
TRBJ2-5	TRBV19	CASSRVRGETQYF
TRBJ1-4	TRBV15	CATSRGAIPEKLFF
TRBJ2-7	TRBV28	CASSSPGQGAGEQYF
TRBJ1-5	TRBV18	CASSPWTGDQPQHF
TRBJ1-5	TRBV15	CATSRRDRGYSNQPQHF
TRBJ1-3	TRBV7-2	CASSLAQYTGNTIYF
TRBJ1-3	TRBV2	CASSTGGGGNTIYF
TRBJ2-1	TRBV6-6	CASSSPREQFF
TRBJ1-5	TRBV21-1	CAKNLGVSSNQPQHF